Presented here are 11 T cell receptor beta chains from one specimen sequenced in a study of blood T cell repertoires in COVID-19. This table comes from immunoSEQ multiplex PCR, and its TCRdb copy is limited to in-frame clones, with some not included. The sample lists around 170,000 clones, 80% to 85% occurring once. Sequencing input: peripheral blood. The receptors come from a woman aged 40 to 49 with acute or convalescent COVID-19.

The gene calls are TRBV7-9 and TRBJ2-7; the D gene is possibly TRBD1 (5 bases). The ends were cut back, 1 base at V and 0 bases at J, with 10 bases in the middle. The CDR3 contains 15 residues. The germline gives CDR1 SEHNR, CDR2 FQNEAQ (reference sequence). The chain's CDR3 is CASSLGSGPSYEQYF. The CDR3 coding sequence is TGTGCCAGCAGCTTAGGGTCAGGGCCCTCCTACGAGCAGTACTTC.

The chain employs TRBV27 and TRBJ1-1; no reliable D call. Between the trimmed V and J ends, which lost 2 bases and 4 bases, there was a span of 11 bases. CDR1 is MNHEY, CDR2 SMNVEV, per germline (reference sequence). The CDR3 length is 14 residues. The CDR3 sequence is CASSLGGSVTEAFF. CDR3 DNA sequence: TGTGCCAGCAGTTTAGGCGGGTCAGTCACTGAAGCTTTCTTT.

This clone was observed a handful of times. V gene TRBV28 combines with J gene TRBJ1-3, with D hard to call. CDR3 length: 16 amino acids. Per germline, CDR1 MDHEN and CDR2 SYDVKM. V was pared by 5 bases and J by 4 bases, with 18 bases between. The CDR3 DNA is TGTGCCAGCAGTCTCCTCTTCGGTGATTGGGGAAACACCATATATTTT. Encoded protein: CASSLLFGDWGNTIYF.

The CDR3 spells CASGQGQMQETQYF. The CDR3, as DNA: TGTGCCAGCGGCCAGGGACAAATGCAAGAGACCCAGTACTTC. The V and J genes are TRBV28 and TRBJ2-5; D is perhaps TRBD1 (6 bases). V lost 8 bases and J 2 bases, leaving 15 bases between the germline ends. The CDR3 has 14 amino acids. Germline V gene data show CDR1 as MDHEN and CDR2 as SYDVKM.

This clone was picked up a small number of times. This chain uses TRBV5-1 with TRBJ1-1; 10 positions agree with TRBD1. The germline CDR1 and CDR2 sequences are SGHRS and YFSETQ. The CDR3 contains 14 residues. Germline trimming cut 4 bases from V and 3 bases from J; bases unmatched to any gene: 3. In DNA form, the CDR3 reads TGCGCCAGCAGCCTGGGACAGGGGTACACTGAAGCTTTCTTT. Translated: CASSLGQGYTEAFF.

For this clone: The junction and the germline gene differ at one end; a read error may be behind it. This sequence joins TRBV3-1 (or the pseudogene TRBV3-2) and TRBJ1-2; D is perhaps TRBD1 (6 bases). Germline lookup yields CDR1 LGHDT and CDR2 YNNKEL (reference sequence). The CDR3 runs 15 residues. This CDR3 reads CASTQQGVGNYGYTF. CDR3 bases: TGTGCCAGCACCCAACAGGGCGTTGGTAACTATGGCTACACCTTC.

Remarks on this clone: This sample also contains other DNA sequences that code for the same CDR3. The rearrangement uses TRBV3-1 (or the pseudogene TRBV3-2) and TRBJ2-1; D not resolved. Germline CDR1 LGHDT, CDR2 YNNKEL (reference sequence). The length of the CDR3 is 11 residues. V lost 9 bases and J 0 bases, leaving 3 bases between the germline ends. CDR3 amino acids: CASSSYNEQFF. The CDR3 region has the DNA TGTGCCAGTAGCTCCTACAATGAGCAGTTCTTC.

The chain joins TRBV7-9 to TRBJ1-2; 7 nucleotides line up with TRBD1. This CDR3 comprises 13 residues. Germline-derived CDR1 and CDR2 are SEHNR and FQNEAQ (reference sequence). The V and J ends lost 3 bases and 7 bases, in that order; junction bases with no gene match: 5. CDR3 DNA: TGTGCCAGCAGCTTGACAGGGAATCGTGGCTACACCTTC. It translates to CASSLTGNRGYTF.

The CDR3 coding sequence is TGTGCCAGTAACCCCTCGGGGGGGGCAGATACGCAGTATTTT. It codes for CASNPSGGADTQYF. The V gene is TRBV19, the J gene TRBJ2-3; TRBD2 matches 8 bases. This CDR3 contains 14 residues. Per the germline V gene, CDR1 is LNHDA and CDR2 is SQIVND (reference sequence). The V and J ends lost 7 bases and 4 bases, in that order; junction bases with no gene match: 7.

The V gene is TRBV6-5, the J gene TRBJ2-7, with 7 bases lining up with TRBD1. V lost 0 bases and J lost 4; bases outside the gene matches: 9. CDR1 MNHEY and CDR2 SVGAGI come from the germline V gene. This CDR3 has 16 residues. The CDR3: CASSYSPTGAQYEQYF. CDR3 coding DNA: TGTGCCAGCAGTTACTCCCCAACAGGGGCTCAATACGAGCAGTACTTC.

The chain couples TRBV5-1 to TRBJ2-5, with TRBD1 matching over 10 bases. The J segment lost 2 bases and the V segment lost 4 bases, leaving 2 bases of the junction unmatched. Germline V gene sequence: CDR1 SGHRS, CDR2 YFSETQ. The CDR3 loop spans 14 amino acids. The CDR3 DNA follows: TGCGCCAGCAGCCCGGGACAGGGGCAAGAGACCCAGTACTTC. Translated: CASSPGQGQETQYF.